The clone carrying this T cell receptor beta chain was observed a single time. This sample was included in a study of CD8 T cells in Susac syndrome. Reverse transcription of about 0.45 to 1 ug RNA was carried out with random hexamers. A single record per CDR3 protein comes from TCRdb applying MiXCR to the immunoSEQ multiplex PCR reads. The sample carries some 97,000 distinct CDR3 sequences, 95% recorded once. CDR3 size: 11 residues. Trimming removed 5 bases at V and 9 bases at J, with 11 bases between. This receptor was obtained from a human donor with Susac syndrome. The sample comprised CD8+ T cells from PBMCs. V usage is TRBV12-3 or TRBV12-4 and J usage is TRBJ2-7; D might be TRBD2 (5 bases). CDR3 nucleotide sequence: TGTGCCAGCAGTCTCGGGAATGGGCAGTACTTC. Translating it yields CASSLGNGQYF.